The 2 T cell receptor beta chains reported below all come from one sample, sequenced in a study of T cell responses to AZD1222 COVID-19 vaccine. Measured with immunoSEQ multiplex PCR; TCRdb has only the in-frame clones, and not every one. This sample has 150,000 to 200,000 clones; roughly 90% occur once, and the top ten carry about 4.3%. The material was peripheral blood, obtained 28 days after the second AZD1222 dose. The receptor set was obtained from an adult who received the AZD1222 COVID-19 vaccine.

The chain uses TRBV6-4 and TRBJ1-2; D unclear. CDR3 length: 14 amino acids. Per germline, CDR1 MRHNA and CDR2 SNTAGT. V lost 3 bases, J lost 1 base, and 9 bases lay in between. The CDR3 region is CASSETMINYGYTF. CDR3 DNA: TGTGCCAGCAGTGAAACGATGATTAACTATGGCTACACCTTC.

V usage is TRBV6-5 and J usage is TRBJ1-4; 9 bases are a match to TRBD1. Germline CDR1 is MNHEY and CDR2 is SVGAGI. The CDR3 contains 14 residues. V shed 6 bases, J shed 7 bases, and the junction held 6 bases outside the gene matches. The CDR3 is CASSYRGRSEKLFF. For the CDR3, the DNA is TGTGCCAGCAGCTACAGGGGGCGAAGTGAAAAACTGTTTTTT.